This is a list of T cell receptor beta chains from one sample in a study of identical twins. TCRdb redid the calling of the 5' RACE reads with MiXCR, one entry per CDR3 protein. The profile shows about 240,000 distinct CDR3 sequences, roughly 10% of them singletons. Sequenced material: memory T cells sorted from blood. Receptor source: a man aged 45-65 years in good health. Each CDR3 is given with its conserved first and last residue. Each record gives: CDR3 length, J gene, V gene, clone size, CDR3 protein. Size tells how often a clone was seen (once, few, many) or the class of an expanded clone, and some rows leave it out.

>15|TRBJ2-7|TRBV5-1|many
CASSFLTGDTYEQYF
>15|TRBJ1-4|TRBV24-1|many
CATSGNRDGFEKLFF
>17|TRBJ2-2|TRBV7-9|many
CASSLYPVSSLTGELFF
>12|TRBJ1-2|TRBV7-9|-
CASSFQDYGYTF
>12|TRBJ2-3|TRBV7-2|few
CASSTHTDTQYF
>15|TRBJ1-5|TRBV12-3/TRBV12-4|many
CASSLDGFSNQPQHF
>12|TRBJ1-6|TRBV7-9|few
CASSLVNSPLHF
>14|TRBJ2-1|TRBV29-1|-
CSVTRGGGYNEQFF
>14|TRBJ2-7|TRBV2|once
CASTSGTTSYEQYF
>15|TRBJ1-5|TRBV6-1|-
CASRRGQGVGQPQHF
>16|TRBJ1-5|TRBV5-5|many
CASSAEAGGGNQPQHF
>11|TRBJ2-7|TRBV10-3|many
CAHGQAYEQYF
>16|TRBJ2-3|TRBV23-1|few
CASSQSGLAVTDTQYF
>19|TRBJ1-4|TRBV11-1|few
CASSSGTGTGALDNEKLFF
>15|TRBJ2-5|TRBV15|-
CATSRDPGQAETQYF
>16|TRBJ1-2|TRBV4-1|many
CASSQGPNARLYGYTF
>14|TRBJ2-6|TRBV28|many
CASSLLTGANVLTF
>22|TRBJ2-5|TRBV4-1|-
CASSHLTQPGNRGASERETQYF
>14|TRBJ2-7|TRBV20-1|many
CSAAGTSQYYEQYF
>13|TRBJ1-6|TRBV7-2|-
CASSPLGYSPLHF
>17|TRBJ2-3|TRBV5-1|many
CASSSLAGGASTDTQYF
>15|TRBJ2-5|TRBV7-2|few
CASSSGTPGGETQYF
>16|TRBJ2-2|TRBV4-3|-
CASSQAVSGNTGELFF
>14|TRBJ1-2|TRBV20-1|many
CSARDLEGDYGYTF
>15|TRBJ2-7|TRBV20-1|many
CSASKTSGSSYEQYF
>19|TRBJ2-6|TRBV5-1|many
CAVRDRPGLLISGANVLTF
>14|TRBJ1-2|TRBV5-6|many
CASSLGGTGYGYTF
>15|TRBJ1-3|TRBV19|few
CATRDRSLSGNTIYF
>13|TRBJ1-2|TRBV29-1|many
CSAEGTGVYGYTF
>12|TRBJ2-1|TRBV7-2|-
CASSLATYEQFF
>17|TRBJ1-3|TRBV28|many
CASRIMTGLPSGNTIYF
>11|TRBJ2-7|TRBV28|few
CASSAAYEQYF
>13|TRBJ2-7|TRBV7-2|-
CASRAGGVNEQYF
>10|TRBJ2-7|TRBV23-1|-
CASSLSSGYF
>16|TRBJ2-3|TRBV29-1|many
CSVEARDREGTDTQYF
>14|TRBJ2-2|TRBV28|-
CASSSNMLTGELFF
>17|TRBJ2-2|TRBV6-1|-
CASSRDQTGGNTGELFF
>16|TRBJ1-4|TRBV5-1|-
CASREVGQDYEKLFFF
>14|TRBJ1-2|TRBV13|many
CASSLMEPNYGYTF
>16|TRBJ1-5|TRBV20-1|many
CSAEGGTEYSNQPQHF
>15|TRBJ2-5|TRBV28|many
CASSPADRFQETQYF
>14|TRBJ2-1|TRBV5-1|many
CASRGQGVHNEQFF
>16|TRBJ1-3|TRBV9|-
CASSDKGGISGNTIYF
>16|TRBJ1-1|TRBV19|-
CASSIDRPPTGSEAFF
>14|TRBJ2-1|TRBV5-1|many
CASSVGQGNDEQFF
>15|TRBJ2-1|TRBV20-1|few
CSARLAGGPHNEQFF
>16|TRBJ2-2|TRBV6-1|-
CASIPQGTGGTGELFF
>11|TRBJ2-7|TRBV10-3|many
CAISVGYEQYF
>15|TRBJ1-2|TRBV20-1|few
CSAERPGGSNYGYTF
>13|TRBJ2-1|TRBV20-1|many
CSAGTSRYNEQFF
>13|TRBJ1-4|TRBV20-1|few
CSATLGVHEKLFF
>13|TRBJ2-3|TRBV12-3/TRBV12-4|few
CASSFHAPDTQYF
>19|TRBJ2-7|TRBV28|many
CASSLAGLAVQKSSYEQYF
>14|TRBJ2-3|TRBV15|-
CATSGHLSTDTQYF
>20|TRBJ2-1|TRBV12-3/TRBV12-4|many
CASSHPGKGPVESSYNEQFF
>16|TRBJ2-3|TRBV4-2|medium-sized
CASSQDRRGGIDTQYF
>14|TRBJ1-5|TRBV6-2/TRBV6-3|many
CASSYGHSNQPQHF
>13|TRBJ2-5|TRBV7-2|-
CASSPASAETQYF